What follows are 11 T cell receptor beta chains derived from one specimen sequenced in a study of beta chain features in type 1 diabetes. Sequencing targeted expressed TCRB transcripts, as all isolated RNA had been reverse transcribed. Profiled with immunoSEQ multiplex PCR; TCRdb holds only in-frame clones, not every one. The sample shows over 700,000 clones, roughly 16% of them seen only once. Specimen: naive CD4+ T cells from blood. Receptor source: a young woman in good health.

This chain connects TRBV15 to TRBJ2-3; D possibly corresponds to TRBD2 (5 bases). This CDR3 has 17 amino acids. The V end lost 0 bases, the J end lost 2 bases, and 15 bases lay between the germline ends. Looked up from germline, CDR1 is LNHNV and CDR2 is YYDKDF (reference sequence). CDR3 in DNA: TGTGCCACCAGCAGAGATTCTTGGAGCGGCGCCACAGATACGCAGTATTTT. This encodes CATSRDSWSGATDTQYF.

The chain is built from TRBV7-2 and TRBJ2-2; TRBD2 aligns across 9 bases. The V segment lost 0 bases and the J segment 3 bases; nucleotides outside the gene matches: 5. In germline, CDR1 is SGHTA, CDR2 FQGNSA. The CDR3 is 17 residues long. CDR3 protein: CASSLAGREGYTGELFF. The CDR3 coding sequence is TGTGCCAGCAGCTTAGCGGGGCGGGAGGGATACACCGGGGAGCTGTTTTTT.

This clone came up a few times. The V gene is TRBV7-2, the J gene TRBJ1-1; D perhaps matches TRBD1 (5 bases). The germline gives CDR1 SGHTA, CDR2 FQGNSA. Trimming shortened V by 5 bases and J by 4 bases, and 11 bases separated the two germline ends. The CDR3 contains 13 residues. The CDR3 loop is CASSLGTGTEAFF. The CDR3 coding sequence is TGTGCCAGCAGCCTAGGGACGGGCACTGAAGCTTTCTTT.

This clone was picked up a small number of times. The J gene is TRBJ1-2, the V gene TRBV20-1, with D unresolved. The CDR3 length is 11 residues. Trimming took 3 bases from V and 6 from J, leaving 8 bases between them. The V gene's germline CDR1 is DFQATT and CDR2 SNEGSKA (reference sequence). CDR3 in amino acids: CSASWGDGYTF. CDR3 DNA sequence: TGCAGTGCTAGTTGGGGTGATGGCTACACCTTC.

The chain recombines TRBV14 with TRBJ2-3, with D possibly being TRBD2 (5 bases). In germline, CDR1 is SGHDN, CDR2 FVKESK. The V end lost 4 bases, the J end lost 6 bases, and 11 bases lay between the germline ends. The CDR3 has 13 residues. The CDR3 reads CASSLAQEDTQYF. DNA of the CDR3: TGTGCCAGCAGCCTAGCGCAAGAGGATACGCAGTATTTT. The full variable domain, completed using reference TRBV14 and TRBJ2-3, is EAGVTQFPSHSVIEKGQTVTLRCDPISGHDNLYWYRRVMGKEIKFLLHFVKESKQDESGMPNNRFLAERTGGTYSTLKVQPAELEDSGVYFCASSLAQEDTQYFGPGTRLTVL.

Only a few counts were recorded for this clone. The chain is built from TRBV7-9 and TRBJ2-5; D is possibly TRBD1 or TRBD2 (5 bases each). The CDR3 has 14 residues. Germline CDR1 reads SEHNR; CDR2 reads FQNEAQ (reference sequence). The V end lost 6 bases, the J end lost 11 bases, and 22 bases lay between the germline ends. The CDR3 region has the DNA TGTGCCAGCAGATCCCTCGCCGGGACCTTCGAACAGTACTTC. It codes for CASRSLAGTFEQYF.

This clone was detected a few times. The rearrangement links TRBV7-2 to TRBJ1-1; tentatively, D is TRBD1 (5 bases). The germline CDR1 and CDR2 sequences are SGHTA and FQGNSA. Trimming cost V 2 bases and J 5 bases, with 12 bases left between them. The CDR3 consists of 14 residues. The DNA for the CDR3 is TGTGCCAGCAGCTTACCGGGGGTGGGTACTGAAGCTTTCTTT. Its translation is CASSLPGVGTEAFF.

This clone came up a few times. This sequence joins TRBV6-5 and TRBJ1-2; the D gene is possibly TRBD1 (6 bases). V lost 4 bases, J lost 5 bases, and 17 bases lay in between. The CDR3 consists of 15 residues. Germline V gives CDR1 MNHEY, CDR2 SVGAGI. The CDR3 here is CASSLQPQGGYGYTF. CDR3 in DNA: TGTGCCAGCAGTTTACAGCCACAGGGAGGGTATGGCTACACCTTC.

V and J are TRBV7-9 and TRBJ1-1, with 7 bases aligning to TRBD1. Trimming at V came to 1 base and at J to 1 base, leaving 15 bases not matched to a gene. This CDR3 contains 19 residues. Germline V gives CDR1 SEHNR, CDR2 FQNEAQ (reference sequence). This CDR3 is CASSLGFFRDSEKNTEAFF. The CDR3 DNA is TGTGCCAGCAGCTTAGGTTTCTTCCGGGACAGCGAGAAGAACACTGAAGCTTTCTTT.

The sample holds a few counts of this clone. The rearrangement uses TRBV2 and TRBJ2-7, with D possibly TRBD1 on 6 matching bases. CDR1 is SNHLY and CDR2 is FYNNEI in the germline V gene. Between the trimmed V and J ends, which lost 4 bases and 4 bases, there was a span of 17 bases. This CDR3 comprises 15 residues. The CDR3 DNA follows: TGTGCCAGCAGTGCTATACCGGGACAAGAGTACGAGCAGTACTTC. Encoded protein: CASSAIPGQEYEQYF.

This clone showed up just once. This chain joins TRBV18 and TRBJ2-5, with TRBD2 matching over 11 bases. Per the germline V gene, CDR1 is KGHSH and CDR2 is LQKENI. The CDR3 length is 15 residues. V shed 6 bases, J shed 2 bases, and the junction held 5 bases outside the gene matches. The CDR3 sequence is CASSELAGGQETQYF. Written as DNA, the CDR3 is TGTGCCAGCTCGGAATTAGCGGGAGGGCAAGAGACCCAGTACTTC.